A single sample gave rise to the 28 T cell receptor beta chains below, sequenced in a study of blood T cell repertoires in COVID-19. Assay used: immunoSEQ multiplex PCR; TCRdb lists only in-frame clones, some missing. The sample includes roughly 250,000 clones, over 75% seen only once; the top ten take less than 10%. Sequencing input: peripheral blood. These receptors all stem from a human donor in a cohort sampled during active COVID-19.

The chain employs TRBV5-4 and TRBJ1-1; D might be TRBD1 (5 bases). Germline CDR1 reads SGHNT; CDR2 reads YYREEE (reference sequence). V was pared by 3 bases and J by 2 bases, with 8 bases between. The CDR3 sequence is 13 residues long. The CDR3 protein is CASSWTPNTEAFF. DNA of the CDR3: TGTGCCAGCAGCTGGACACCTAACACTGAAGCTTTCTTT.

The chain uses TRBV14 and TRBJ1-1; no reliable D call. The germline gives CDR1 SGHDN, CDR2 FVKESK. The V end was cut by 0 bases, the J end by 7 bases, with 12 bases between. The CDR3 covers 14 residues. The CDR3 DNA is TGTGCCAGCAGCCAAGAACGACTAATCAGTGAAGCTTTCTTT. It translates to CASSQERLISEAFF.

The rearrangement uses TRBV6-2 or TRBV6-3 and TRBJ1-1; tentatively, D is TRBD1 (6 bases). CDR3 length: 15 amino acids. CDR1 is MNHEY, CDR2 SVGEGT, per germline. Trimming took off 6 bases at V and 8 bases at J, with 22 bases between the two ends. As DNA, the CDR3 is TGTGCCAGCAGCCAACACTCAGGGGCTCGGCTCGAAGCTTTCTTT. Translation gives CASSQHSGARLEAFF.

The chain has TRBV10-3 and TRBJ2-1; TRBD2 matches at 8 bases. Germline V lookup: CDR1 ENHRY, CDR2 SYGVKD. Trimming removed 11 bases from V and 10 bases from J; junction bases left unmatched: 7. This CDR3 has 11 amino acids. The CDR3 DNA follows: TGTGCCTCCGGGGGGGCGGGGGAGCAGTTCTTC. Translating it yields CASGGAGEQFF.

The rearrangement joins TRBV5-1 to TRBJ2-1; 12 bases match TRBD2. The junction had 4 bases not matched to a gene; V was cut back by 4 bases and J by 8 bases. The germline V gene encodes CDR1 SGHRS and CDR2 YFSETQ. This CDR3 has 14 amino acids. Here the CDR3 reads CASSRLAGVDEQFF. The CDR3 bases are TGCGCCAGCAGCCGACTAGCGGGGGTGGATGAGCAGTTCTTC.

This sequence joins TRBV6-5 and TRBJ1-2; TRBD1 aligns across 9 bases. Germline lookup yields CDR1 MNHEY and CDR2 SVGAGI. This CDR3 is 15 amino acids long. V lost 1 base and J lost 8; bases outside the gene matches: 8. DNA of the CDR3: TGTGCCAGCAGTTACTTGGGACAGGGAATCGACGGCTACACCTTC. Its translation is CASSYLGQGIDGYTF.

The CDR3 spells CASRGTSGFGKFF. The CDR3 DNA follows: TGTGCCAGCAGGGGGACTAGCGGGTTTGGGAAGTTCTTC. The chain couples TRBV6-5 to TRBJ2-1; 12 nucleotides match TRBD2. V shed 6 bases, J shed 14 bases, and the junction held 8 bases outside the gene matches. The CDR3 loop spans 13 amino acids. Germline assignment: CDR1 MNHEY and CDR2 SVGAGI.

The J gene is TRBJ2-3, the V gene TRBV25-1; 8 bases align to TRBD1. This CDR3 is built from 16 residues. With 3 bases clipped from V and 4 bases from J, the junction kept 9 bases outside the gene matches. CDR1 is MGHDK and CDR2 is SYGVNS in the germline V gene. The CDR3 loop is CASSEDQGASSDTQYF. The CDR3 DNA is TGTGCCAGCAGTGAGGATCAGGGGGCTAGCTCAGATACGCAGTATTTT. The full variable domain, in which reference TRBV25-1 and TRBJ2-3 provide the parts outside the CDR3, is EADIYQTPRYLVIGTGKKITLECSQTMGHDKMYWYQQDPGMELHLIHYSYGVNSTEKGDLSSESTVSRIRTEHFPLTLESARPSHTSQYLCASSEDQGASSDTQYFGPGTRLTVL.

CDR3 DNA: TGTGCCAGCAGGCCGACAGGGAGGATAAATCAGCCCCAGCATTTT. Translated: CASRPTGRINQPQHF. The chain recombines TRBV6-5 with TRBJ1-5; 7 bases are a match to TRBD1. The CDR3 runs to 15 residues. Germline assignment: CDR1 MNHEY and CDR2 SVGAGI. Losses at the gene ends were 6 bases for V and 4 bases for J; bases not matched to a gene: 9.

This clone has a handful of counts. The rearrangement links TRBV5-1 to TRBJ2-1; possibly TRBD2 for D (5 bases). CDR1 SGHRS and CDR2 YFSETQ come from the germline V gene. Trimming pared 4 bases from V and 6 bases from J, leaving 17 bases between. The CDR3 runs to 15 residues. The CDR3 sequence: CASSTDGIRSNEQFF. The DNA for the CDR3 is TGCGCCAGCAGCACCGACGGGATTAGGTCCAATGAGCAGTTCTTC.

The chain links TRBV7-2 to TRBJ1-4; D is undetermined. The CDR3 is 14 amino acids. From germline, CDR1 is SGHTA and CDR2 FQGNSA. Trimming stripped 3 bases from V and 4 bases from J, with 9 bases between. The CDR3 region is CASSFNSFNEKLFF. The CDR3 DNA reads TGTGCCAGCAGCTTTAACAGTTTTAATGAAAAACTGTTTTTT.

The genes are TRBV11-1 and TRBJ2-1; the match to TRBD2 covers 7 bases. CDR1 and CDR2 from the germline V gene are SGHAT and FQDESV (reference sequence). CDR3 length: 15 residues. After removal of 5 bases from V and 0 bases from J, the junction contained 4 bases not matched to a gene. Here the CDR3 reads CASSPLADSYNEQFF. CDR3 in DNA: TGTGCCAGCAGCCCGCTAGCGGACTCCTACAATGAGCAGTTCTTC.

J is TRBJ2-5 and V is TRBV9; 8 bases agree with TRBD2. CDR3 size: 16 residues. Losses at the gene ends were 1 base for V and 0 bases for J; bases not matched to a gene: 5. The V gene's germline CDR1 is SGDLS and CDR2 YYNGEE. The CDR3 region is CASSVLAGGYQETQYF. CDR3 coding DNA: TGTGCCAGCAGCGTATTGGCGGGGGGCTACCAAGAGACCCAGTACTTC.

This chain connects TRBV5-1 to TRBJ1-2; 9 bases are a match to TRBD1. CDR3 size: 15 residues. CDR1 SGHRS and CDR2 YFSETQ come from the germline V gene. Trimming took 4 bases from V and 2 from J; bases not matched to a gene: 6. The CDR3 DNA is TGCGCCAGCAGCCCCGCCGGACAGGGGAACTATGGCTACACCTTC. It yields the protein CASSPAGQGNYGYTF. The whole variable domain, remainder taken from reference TRBV5-1 and TRBJ1-2, is KAGVTQTPRYLIKTRGQQVTLSCSPISGHRSVSWYQQTPGQGLQFLFEYFSETQRNKGNFPGRFSGRQFSNSRSEMNVSTLELGDSALYLCASSPAGQGNYGYTFGSGTRLTVV.

CDR3 in amino acids: CASSQEVYRNYGYTF. The CDR3 DNA reads TGTGCCAGCAGCCAAGAAGTCTACAGAAACTATGGCTACACCTTC. This chain connects TRBV3-1 (or the pseudogene TRBV3-2) to TRBJ1-2; D gene uncertain. The CDR3 loop spans 15 amino acids. Germline V gene data show CDR1 as LGHDT and CDR2 as YNNKEL (reference sequence). Trimming stripped 0 bases from V and 2 bases from J, with 10 bases between.

J is TRBJ2-1 and V is TRBV19; D perhaps matches TRBD1 (5 bases). V gave up 3 bases and J gave up 3 bases, with 12 bases separating them. Germline loops: CDR1 LNHDA, CDR2 SQIVND (reference sequence). The CDR3 has 15 residues. The CDR3 DNA reads as TGTGCCAGTAGTATGAGTGGGGCCTACTACAATGAGCAGTTCTTC. Translated, it gives CASSMSGAYYNEQFF.

The chain recombines TRBV2 with TRBJ2-7, with 10 bases fitting TRBD2. With V trimmed by 2 bases and J by 0 bases, 7 bases remained unmatched. Germline loops: CDR1 SNHLY, CDR2 FYNNEI. The CDR3 has 17 amino acids. The CDR3 nucleotides are TGTGCCAGCAGTGAAAGGAGAGCGGGGGGGAACTCCTACGAGCAGTACTTC. Residues: CASSERRAGGNSYEQYF.

The rearrangement uses TRBV7-9 and TRBJ2-1; weak D call: TRBD1 (6 bases). CDR1 is SEHNR and CDR2 is FQNEAQ in the germline V gene (reference sequence). The CDR3 totals 15 residues. The ends were cut back, 5 bases at V and 5 bases at J, with 16 bases in the middle. The CDR3 region is CASSPRGQINNEQFF. In DNA form, the CDR3 reads TGTGCCAGCAGCCCCCGCGGACAGATCAACAATGAGCAGTTCTTC. The entire variable domain, with the rest obtained from reference TRBV7-9 and TRBJ2-1, is as follows: DTGVSQNPRHKITKRGQNVTFRCDPISEHNRLYWYRQTLGQGPEFLTYFQNEAQLEKSRLLSDRFSAERPKGSFSTLEIQRTEQGDSAMYLCASSPRGQINNEQFFGPGTRLTVL.

The rearrangement joins TRBV18 to TRBJ1-1; D may be TRBD1 (6 bases). This CDR3 comprises 15 residues. V lost 5 bases and J lost 0, with 13 bases in between. Germline loops: CDR1 KGHSH, CDR2 LQKENI. The CDR3 region has the DNA TGTGCCAGCTCAGCCGGACAGATTTTGAACACTGAAGCTTTCTTT. Translated, it gives CASSAGQILNTEAFF.

This chain uses TRBV10-3 with TRBJ2-1, with 7 bases fitting TRBD2. Germline loops: CDR1 ENHRY, CDR2 SYGVKD. The CDR3 length is 13 residues. With 9 bases clipped from V and 4 bases from J, the junction kept 6 bases outside the gene matches. The CDR3 nucleotides read TGTGCCATAGGACTAGAGGCGTACAATGAGCAGTTCTTC. Its translation is CAIGLEAYNEQFF.

The chain combines TRBV5-1 with TRBJ2-2; a weak D match, TRBD2 (6 bases). Per the germline V gene, CDR1 is SGHRS and CDR2 is YFSETQ. The CDR3 is made up of 18 amino acids. With 0 bases removed from V and 1 base from J, the gap between germline ends came to 16 bases. The CDR3 protein is CASSLDRTGLMNTGELFF. The CDR3 coding sequence is TGCGCCAGCAGCTTGGACAGGACCGGACTAATGAACACCGGGGAGCTGTTTTTT.

The J gene is TRBJ2-6, the V gene TRBV15; D might be TRBD1 (6 bases). The CDR3 runs 15 residues. The V gene's germline CDR1 is LNHNV and CDR2 YYDKDF (reference sequence). V was trimmed by 4 bases and J by 2 bases, leaving 9 bases between them. In DNA, the CDR3 is TGTGCCACCAGCACACACAGGGCTGGGGCCAACGTCCTGACTTTC. Translated: CATSTHRAGANVLTF.

This clone was seen only once. CDR3 protein: CASSPLGAQETQYF. Here the CDR3 DNA reads TGTGCCAGCTCACCACTAGGGGCCCAAGAGACCCAGTACTTC. V gene TRBV18 combines with J gene TRBJ2-5; D possibly corresponds to TRBD1 (5 bases). Germline lookup yields CDR1 KGHSH and CDR2 LQKENI. The CDR3 spans 14 residues. V lost 1 base and J 1 base, leaving 7 bases between the germline ends.

J is TRBJ1-5 and V is TRBV28; tentatively, D is TRBD1 (5 bases). Germline V lookup: CDR1 MDHEN, CDR2 SYDVKM. The CDR3 runs 15 residues. The ends were cut back, 3 bases at V and 5 bases at J, with 14 bases in the middle. The CDR3, as DNA: TGTGCCAGCAGTTTGATGCAGGGTGGTTATCAGCCCCAGCATTTT. Translation gives CASSLMQGGYQPQHF.

The table lists this clone with a count of one. V gene TRBV11-2 combines with J gene TRBJ2-7, with 9 bases lining up with TRBD2. V dropped 5 bases and J dropped 0; count of bases not matched to a gene: 8. In germline, CDR1 is SGHAT, CDR2 FQNNGV. This CDR3 comprises 16 residues. CDR3 residues: CASSHFSGGNSYEQYF. CDR3 coding DNA: TGTGCCAGCAGCCATTTTAGCGGGGGTAACTCCTACGAGCAGTACTTC.

This chain links TRBV11-3 with TRBJ2-3; D perhaps matches TRBD2 (7 bases). Trimming cost V 5 bases and J 3 bases, with 15 bases left between them. The CDR3 is 15 amino acids. CDR1 is SGHNT, CDR2 YENEEA, per germline. In DNA form, the CDR3 reads TGTGCCAGCAGCATCGGCAGGGGAGGGACAGATACGCAGTATTTT. This sequence encodes CASSIGRGGTDTQYF.

The CDR3 spells CASSSNRGQPQHF. The CDR3 nucleotides read TGTGCCAGTAGTTCGAACCGGGGTCAGCCCCAGCATTTT. The chain links TRBV19 to TRBJ1-5; D not certain. CDR3 length equals 13 residues. V dropped 5 bases and J dropped 6 bases, with 11 bases sitting between them. Germline CDR1 LNHDA, CDR2 SQIVND (reference sequence).

This CDR3 is CASSNPNEQYF. CDR3 bases: TGTGCCAGCAGTAATCCCAACGAGCAGTACTTC. V and J are TRBV6-5 and TRBJ2-7, with no clear D. The CDR3 runs 11 residues. V dropped 5 bases and J dropped 5 bases, with 7 bases sitting between them. Germline V gene sequence: CDR1 MNHEY, CDR2 SVGAGI.